The present T cell receptor beta chain was sequenced within a study of CD8 T cells in ankylosing spondylitis. The study, taken as a whole, reports: It appeared that ankylosing spondylitis blood was characterized by a TCR beta motif of several highly homologous variants.

At least ten counts were recorded for this clonotype. Its antigen is as yet unknown. V lost 0 bases and J 4 bases, leaving 9 bases between the germline ends. Per the germline V gene, CDR1 is DFQATT and CDR2 is SNEGSKA (reference sequence). CDR3 length: 13 residues. A single record per CDR3 protein comes from TCRdb applying MiXCR to the 5' RACE reads. The sample carries some 220,000 distinct CDR3 sequences, 5.5% to 7.5% recorded once. The receptor comes from a male donor with ankylosing spondylitis. This chain links TRBV20-1 with TRBJ1-2; maybe TRBD1 (6 bases). Specimen: blood, either unsorted or a sorted T cell fraction (not recorded which). CDR3 sequence reads: CSARDIGGYGYTF. The CDR3 DNA reads as TGCAGTGCTAGAGATATAGGGGGCTATGGCTACACCTTC.